These 20 T cell receptor beta chains share one sample of origin, sequenced in a study of human T cells and chemical hapten exposure. TCRdb reanalysed the RACE reads using MiXCR and keeps one entry per CDR3 protein. Found here are about 80,000 distinct CDR3 sequences, 10% of them singletons; the top ten hold approximately 2.5%. Stated time point: patch test 2, 6 weeks after DPC sensitization. Treatment given: therapeutic diphenylcyclopropenone sensitization with weekly scalp DPC. The material sequenced was whole blood, taken in connection with sensitization to the hapten diphenylcyclopropenone (DPC). Receptor source: a woman younger than 45 with alopecia areata. Some clones in this sample may be carry-over from other donors' samples.

This clonotype came up many times. In DNA form, the CDR3 reads TGTGCCACCAGCATACGACAGACCCCGAACACCGGGGAGCTGTTTTTT. It yields the protein CATSIRQTPNTGELFF. The rearrangement links TRBV15 to TRBJ2-2; a possible D gene is TRBD1 (5 bases). This CDR3 region has 16 residues. The germline V and J ends were trimmed by 4 bases and 0 bases, with 12 bases remaining between them. Germline lookup yields CDR1 LNHNV and CDR2 YYDKDF (reference sequence).

This clonotype was recorded at least ten times. The rearrangement joins TRBV6-2 or TRBV6-3 to TRBJ1-5; a possible D gene is TRBD1 (5 bases). Trimming pared 0 bases from V and 4 bases from J, leaving 10 bases between. Germline-derived CDR1 and CDR2 are MNHEY and SVGEGT. CDR3 length: 15 residues. The DNA for the CDR3 is TGTGCCAGCAGTTACTCAGGGGCAGAAAATCAGCCCCAGCATTTT. Its translation: CASSYSGAENQPQHF.

This clonotype has a count of ten or more. This chain links TRBV6-2 or TRBV6-3 with TRBJ2-1, with unresolved D. CDR1 is MNHEY and CDR2 is SVGEGT in the germline V gene. This CDR3 spans 17 amino acids. The germline V and J ends were trimmed by 0 bases and 0 bases, with 12 bases remaining between them. The CDR3 DNA reads as TGTGCCAGCAGTTACTCAGGCCAGACAAGCTCCTACAATGAGCAGTTCTTC. Protein sequence: CASSYSGQTSSYNEQFF.

This clonotype has a handful of counts. The V gene is TRBV12-3 or TRBV12-4, the J gene TRBJ2-1, with 7 bases that match TRBD2. The CDR3 runs 14 residues. Losses at the gene ends were 5 bases for V and 9 bases for J; bases not matched to a gene: 10. CDR3 region: CASSLLASGGEQFF. CDR3 coding DNA: TGTGCCAGCAGTCTACTAGCGTCCGGGGGTGAGCAGTTCTTC.

The chain combines TRBV29-1 with TRBJ1-1; tentatively, D is TRBD1 (5 bases). V shed 7 bases and J shed 4 bases, with 16 bases lying between them. CDR1 SQVTM and CDR2 ANQGSEA come from the germline V gene. This CDR3 is built from 13 residues. DNA of the CDR3: TGCAGCGCCCCAGGGTTCTTATCCACTGAAGCTTTCTTT. This sequence encodes CSAPGFLSTEAFF. Complete variable domain (other parts from reference TRBV29-1 and TRBJ1-1): SAVISQKPSRDICQRGTSLTIQCQVDSQVTMMFWYRQQPGQSLTLIATANQGSEATYESGFVIDKFPISRPNLTFSTLTVSNMSPEDSSIYLCSAPGFLSTEAFFGQGTRLTVV.

The sample holds a few counts of this clonotype. V and J are TRBV9 and TRBJ2-7; maybe TRBD1 (6 bases). V was shortened by 0 bases and J by 9 bases, with 10 bases between the two germline ends. CDR1 is SGDLS, CDR2 YYNGEE, per germline. The CDR3 runs 12 residues. The CDR3 spells CASSVDGGWQYF. The CDR3 nucleotides read TGTGCCAGCAGCGTAGATGGGGGCTGGCAGTACTTC.

There are many counts of this clonotype. The rearrangement uses TRBV18 and TRBJ2-2; possible D gene TRBD1, 8 bases. This CDR3 region has 15 residues. Germline V lookup: CDR1 KGHSH, CDR2 LQKENI. Trimming removed 8 bases from V and 6 bases from J, with 19 bases in between. The CDR3 reads CASTSAGQAPGELFF. The DNA for the CDR3 is TGTGCCAGCACCTCAGCGGGACAGGCGCCCGGGGAGCTGTTTTTT.

There are many counts of this clonotype. This sequence joins TRBV9 and TRBJ2-5; D is possibly TRBD2 (6 bases). The CDR3 is 13 residues long. Trimming cost V 4 bases and J 5 bases, with 12 bases left between them. Germline V gene lookup returns CDR1 SGDLS and CDR2 YYNGEE. CDR3 bases: TGTGCCAGCAGCTCGGAGGGAATGGAGACCCAGTACTTC. Its translation is CASSSEGMETQYF.

This clonotype was detected a few times. The V and J genes are TRBV4-1 and TRBJ1-4; perhaps TRBD1 as D (6 bases). Trimming left V 3 bases short and J 7 bases short, with 12 bases between. The CDR3 is 14 amino acids. Per germline, CDR1 MGHRA and CDR2 YSYEKL. The CDR3 loop is CASSQGAWGEKLFF. CDR3 coding DNA: TGCGCCAGCAGCCAGGGGGCCTGGGGTGAAAAACTGTTTTTT.

This clonotype was detected ten times or more. This sequence joins TRBV28 and TRBJ2-4; 9 nucleotides line up with TRBD1. CDR3 length: 13 amino acids. From germline, CDR1 is MDHEN and CDR2 SYDVKM. V dropped 3 bases and J dropped 15; count of bases not matched to a gene: 9. CDR3 sequence reads: CASSLGQGRKGYF. Here the CDR3 DNA reads TGTGCCAGCAGTTTGGGACAGGGCCGAAAAGGGTACTTC.

This clonotype was found many times. The chain joins TRBV10-3 to TRBJ2-7; D is ambiguous. The ends were cut back, 3 bases at V and 0 bases at J, with 9 bases in the middle. The CDR3 consists of 14 residues. Germline V lookup: CDR1 ENHRY, CDR2 SYGVKD. CDR3 coding DNA: TGTGCCATCAGTGACAGAGAGACCTCCTACGAGCAGTACTTC. Its protein is CAISDRETSYEQYF.

This clonotype was seen at least ten times. V gene TRBV6-1 combines with J gene TRBJ1-6; D uncertain. CDR1 MNHNS and CDR2 SASEGT come from the germline V gene. V was cut by 4 bases and J by 0 bases, with 10 bases left in between. The CDR3 covers 16 residues. The DNA of the CDR3 is TGTGCCAGCAGTGTACCTCCAAGCTCCTATAATTCACCCCTCCACTTT. It translates to CASSVPPSSYNSPLHF.

This clonotype turned up a few times. J is TRBJ2-3 and V is TRBV7-2; TRBD2 aligns across 8 bases. Looked up from germline, CDR1 is SGHTA and CDR2 is FQGNSA. V was clipped by 0 bases and J by 6 bases; unmatched bases: 11. CDR3 length: 17 amino acids. The CDR3 bases are TGTGCCAGCAGCTTAGCGCCAGAGCGGGGGAGCAAGGATACGCAGTATTTT. Protein: CASSLAPERGSKDTQYF.

The V call is TRBV20-1, the J call TRBJ1-6; maybe TRBD1 (5 bases). Germline CDR1 and CDR2: DFQATT and SNEGSKA (reference sequence). The V and J ends lost 3 bases and 7 bases respectively, with 16 bases between them. The CDR3 covers 15 residues. CDR3 in amino acids: CSASPAQGRNSPLHF. CDR3 bases: TGCAGTGCTAGCCCCGCGCAGGGACGAAATTCACCCCTCCACTTT.

There are many counts of this clonotype. This chain joins TRBV2 and TRBJ2-2, with 12 nucleotides matching TRBD2. CDR3 length: 15 amino acids. V shed 5 bases and J 5 bases; nucleotides not matched to a gene: 3. Looked up from germline, CDR1 is SNHLY and CDR2 is FYNNEI. The DNA for the CDR3 is TGTGCCAGCAGTCTCACTAGCGGGGGGACCGGGGAGCTGTTTTTT. Encoded protein: CASSLTSGGTGELFF.

CDR3 sequence: CAISTEKYNEQFF. As DNA, the CDR3 is TGTGCCATCTCTACGGAAAAGTACAATGAGCAGTTCTTC. The V and J genes are TRBV10-3 and TRBJ2-1, with D unclear. Germline V gives CDR1 ENHRY, CDR2 SYGVKD. Deletions cut 8 bases from V and 4 bases from J, with 12 bases between. CDR3 size: 13 residues.

This clonotype was seen repeatedly, ten times or more. The V call is TRBV24-1, the J call TRBJ2-2; TRBD1 agrees at 7 bases. Germline CDR1 and CDR2: KGHDR and SFDVKD. V was pared by 9 bases and J by 5 bases, with 5 bases of the junction left unmatched. This CDR3 spans 13 amino acids. As DNA, the CDR3 is TGTGCCACCGGAAGACAGGGAACCGGGGAGCTGTTTTTT. Protein sequence: CATGRQGTGELFF.

On this clonotype: A much bigger clone sits one base away, suggesting this may be a read error. CDR3 bases: TGTGTCAGCAGCGGACTACAGGGATTTAATGGAAAACTGTTTTTT. The encoded protein is CVSSGLQGFNGKLFF. This chain uses TRBV6-1 with TRBJ1-4; D is possibly TRBD1 (6 bases). This CDR3 is built from 15 residues. CDR1 is MNHNS and CDR2 is SASEGT in the germline V gene.

This clonotype was counted many times. The J gene is TRBJ1-5, the V gene TRBV12-5; D gene unclear. CDR1 and CDR2 from the germline V gene are LGHNT and FRNRAP. CDR3 length: 12 amino acids. The ends were cut back, 1 base at V and 4 bases at J, with 2 bases in the middle. The CDR3: CASGLGNQPQHF. The CDR3 nucleotides read TGTGCTAGTGGTTTGGGGAATCAGCCCCAGCATTTT.

This clonotype has only a few counts. The genes are TRBV20-1 and TRBJ2-7; no definite D call. The V gene's germline CDR1 is DFQATT and CDR2 SNEGSKA (reference sequence). V lost 3 bases and J lost 5, with 14 bases in between. CDR3 size: 13 residues. CDR3 coding DNA: TGCAGTGCTAGCGACTCGCTAAGCGACGAGCAGTACTTC. As protein: CSASDSLSDEQYF.